The source of this T cell receptor (beta chain) is a study of blood T cell repertoires in COVID-19. Across the whole study: PBMCs, B-cell-depleted T cells, or T cells provided the cDNA or gDNA that made up the material.

The CDR3 extends over 16 amino acids. The method was immunoSEQ multiplex PCR; TCRdb's version includes in-frame clones alone and lacks a portion of them. The sample includes a few hundred thousand clones, around 90% of them seen just once. This TCR derives from a young man who had been exposed to COVID-19. Sequenced: PBMCs or T cells enriched from blood (not recorded which). The J gene is TRBJ1-1, the V gene TRBV21-1. TRBV21-1 is shown as a pseudogene. In DNA, the CDR3 is TGTGCCAGCAGCAAAGTGGGAGGGCTGAGGAACACTGAAGCTTTCTTT. This codes for CASSKVGGLRNTEAFF.